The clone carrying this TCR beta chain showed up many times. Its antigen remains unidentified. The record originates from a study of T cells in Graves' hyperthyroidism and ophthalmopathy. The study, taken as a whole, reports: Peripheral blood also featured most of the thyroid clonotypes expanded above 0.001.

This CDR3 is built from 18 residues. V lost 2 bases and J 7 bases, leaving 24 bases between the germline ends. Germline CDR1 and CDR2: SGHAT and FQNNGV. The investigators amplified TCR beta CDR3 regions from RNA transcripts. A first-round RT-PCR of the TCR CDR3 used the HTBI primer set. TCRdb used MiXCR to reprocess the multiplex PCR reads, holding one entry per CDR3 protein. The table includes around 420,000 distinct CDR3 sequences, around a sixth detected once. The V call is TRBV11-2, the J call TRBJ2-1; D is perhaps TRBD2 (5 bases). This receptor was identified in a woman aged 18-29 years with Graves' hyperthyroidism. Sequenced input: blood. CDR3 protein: CASSLMSGVAILGNEQFF. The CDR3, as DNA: TGTGCCAGCAGCTTAATGTCCGGGGTAGCGATTCTTGGGAATGAGCAGTTCTTC.